This T cell receptor beta chain is drawn from a study of T cell responses to AZD1222 COVID-19 vaccine. TCRdb's table, derived via immunoSEQ multiplex PCR, lists solely in-frame clones and lacks some. Among roughly 190,000 clones listed, roughly 92% were seen once. Whole-study findings and limits: Close to half of spike-specific TCRs reportedly recognize unmutated variant regions. Only five or six individuals given AZD1222 were seropositive at baseline. At 160-218 and 743-854, vaccine-associated CD4 TCRs were dominant, and they spanned spike. Clonal diversity may have been underestimated, and the donors were mostly white British, with more females than males.

This CDR3 spans 14 amino acids. Trimming took off 7 bases at V and 1 base at J, with 13 bases between the two ends. The germline V gene encodes CDR1 LGHDT and CDR2 YNNKEL (reference sequence). A word on this clone: No antigen is known for it.

The chain links TRBV3-1 (or the pseudogene TRBV3-2) to TRBJ1-1, with D hard to call. The sample consisted of peripheral blood, taken on day 0 of AZD1222 vaccination. The origin of this receptor is an adult in good health. The CDR3 bases are TGTGCCAGCACCTACATTGGAAAGAACACTGAAGCTTTCTTT. It yields the protein CASTYIGKNTEAFF.